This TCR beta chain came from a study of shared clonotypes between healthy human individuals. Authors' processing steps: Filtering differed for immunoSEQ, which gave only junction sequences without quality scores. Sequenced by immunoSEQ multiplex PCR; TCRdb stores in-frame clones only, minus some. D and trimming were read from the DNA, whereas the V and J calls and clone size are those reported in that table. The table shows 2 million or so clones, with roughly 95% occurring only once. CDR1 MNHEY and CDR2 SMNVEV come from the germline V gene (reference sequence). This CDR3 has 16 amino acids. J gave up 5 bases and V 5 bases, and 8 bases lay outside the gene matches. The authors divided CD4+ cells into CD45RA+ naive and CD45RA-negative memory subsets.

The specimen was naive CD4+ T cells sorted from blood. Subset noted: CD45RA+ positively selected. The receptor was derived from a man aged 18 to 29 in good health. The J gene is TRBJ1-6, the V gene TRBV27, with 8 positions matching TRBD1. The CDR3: CASSGQGGGNNSPLHF. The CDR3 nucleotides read TGTGCCAGCAGTGGACAGGGCGGGGGGAATAATTCACCCCTCCACTTT.